This T cell receptor (beta chain) was observed in a study of T cell repertoires in cytomegalovirus infection. About the study: Public TCR beta signatures marked donors with CMV infection and the matching HLA.

TCRdb analysed the reads with MiXCR anew, one entry per CDR3 protein. The table includes around 180,000 distinct CDR3 sequences, 28% detected once. Whole-study findings and limits: Dominating the ex vivo response were TCR beta clonotypes that were CMV-specific and HLA-C-restricted.

Concerning this clonotype itself: Its target is unknown.

This CDR3 spans 18 amino acids. V dropped 0 bases and J dropped 0 bases, with 14 bases sitting between them. The receptor was derived from a human donor in good health (CMV status not recorded). Some clones in this sample may be carry-over from other donors' samples. The sequenced sample was PBMCs. The chain uses TRBV12-3 or TRBV12-4 and TRBJ2-2; D is unclear. This chain's CDR3 is CASSLAHVQGSNTGELFF. The CDR3 DNA sequence: TGTGCCAGCAGTTTAGCCCACGTTCAAGGGTCGAACACCGGGGAGCTGTTTTTT.